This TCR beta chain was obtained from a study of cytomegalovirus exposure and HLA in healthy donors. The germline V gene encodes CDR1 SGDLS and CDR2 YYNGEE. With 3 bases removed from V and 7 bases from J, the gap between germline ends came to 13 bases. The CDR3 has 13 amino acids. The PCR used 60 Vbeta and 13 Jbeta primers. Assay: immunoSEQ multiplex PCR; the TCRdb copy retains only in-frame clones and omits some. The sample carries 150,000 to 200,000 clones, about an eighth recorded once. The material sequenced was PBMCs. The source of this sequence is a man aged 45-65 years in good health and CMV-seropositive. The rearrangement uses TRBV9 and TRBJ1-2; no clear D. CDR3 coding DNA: TGTGCCAGCAGCGGGTTCCGGGGTGGTGGCTACACCTTC. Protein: CASSGFRGGGYTF.